The 20 T cell receptor beta chains below were found in one sample sequenced in a study of CD8+ T cells in alopecia areata. Extraction of RNA preceded its reverse transcription into cDNA, which served as the sequencing template. Assay: immunoSEQ multiplex PCR; the TCRdb copy retains only in-frame clones and omits some. This sample carries roughly 260,000 clones, none of them present only once. The study sorted pooled cutaneous lymph node cells by CD4, CD8alpha, NKG2D, NKG2ACE and other markers. The sequencing input was CD4+ T cells sorted from a lymph node. The receptors shown here come from a C3H/HeJ mouse with alopecia areata. The mice in this strain carry MHC haplotype H2-k.

In regard to this clone: The gene names here belong to mouse. The read ends 3 residues early relative to the CDR3; the germline J gene fills the gap. Other DNA sequences from this sample encode an identical CDR3 as well. The chain joins TRBV5 to TRBJ1-6; tentative D call: TRBD1 (5 bases). TRBJ1-6 is an ORF, with its function uncertain. The CDR3 extends over 17 amino acids. V dropped 0 bases and J dropped 0 bases, with 9 bases sitting between them. Germline V CDR1 and CDR2: LGHNA, YNLKQL (reference sequence). CDR3: CASSQDPDNSYNSPLYF. CDR3 DNA, as far as it was read: TGTGCCAGCAGCCAAGATCCGGACAATTCCTATAATTCGCCC.

This clone was detected only a few times. Gene names follow the mouse nomenclature. Read coverage stops 4 residues before the CDR3 terminus; the germline J gene supplies the remainder. This chain joins TRBV13-2 and TRBJ1-2, with D hard to call. The CDR3 covers 10 residues. Germline CDR1 reads NNHNN; CDR2 reads SYGAGS (reference sequence). Partial CDR3 DNA: TGTGCCAGCGGTGATGGC. Its protein product is CASGDG. The entire CDR3 reads CASGDGDYTF.

This clone has more than one count but fewer than ten. Gene names are mouse gene names. The sequenced fragment ends 4 residues before the CDR3 boundary, so the rest is inferred from the germline J gene. Other DNA sequences in the same sample also yield this CDR3. J is TRBJ2-2 and V is TRBV19; a possible D gene is TRBD2 (7 bases). Germline CDR1 is FNHDT and CDR2 is SITEND (reference sequence). This CDR3 comprises 14 residues. Between the trimmed V and J ends, which lost 5 bases and 2 bases, there was a span of 10 bases. CDR3 sequence reads: CASSPGGNTGQLYF. The DNA read from the CDR3 is TGTGCCAGCAGCCCTGGGGGCAACACCGGG. Using reference TRBV19 and TRBJ2-2 for the parts outside the CDR3, the full variable domain is GGIITQTPKFLIGQEGQKLTLKCQQNFNHDTMYWYRQDSGKGLRLIYYSITENDLQKGDLSEGYDASREKKSSFSLTVTSAQKNEMAVFLCASSPGGNTGQLYFGEGSKLTVL.

For this clone: Gene names follow the mouse nomenclature. The read comes to an end 4 residues before the CDR3 does, leaving the germline J gene to fill in the end. The chain combines TRBV5 with TRBJ2-7, with a possible D match to TRBD1 (6 bases). CDR1 and CDR2 (germline): LGHNA, YNLKQL (reference sequence). This CDR3 has 12 residues. CDR3: CASSQSGDEQYF. The sequenced CDR3 bases are TGTGCCAGCAGCCAATCAGGGGAT.

The sample holds a few counts of this clone. Genes and germline are mouse. The read terminates 4 residues ahead of where the CDR3 ends, so the germline J gene completes it. This rearrangement joins TRBV17 to TRBJ2-1; 8 positions agree with TRBD2. With V trimmed by 0 bases and J by 2 bases, 3 bases remained unmatched. The CDR3 is 16 amino acids. Germline V CDR1 and CDR2: MNHDT, YYDKIL. The covered CDR3 bases are TGTGCTAGCAGTAGAGAGGCTGGGGGGTACTATGCT. It yields the protein CASSREAGGYYA. From start to end, the CDR3 is CASSREAGGYYAEQFF.

On this clone itself: Mouse names are used for the genes. With the read ending 4 residues before the CDR3 end, the germline J gene is used to fill in that end. The chain uses TRBV1 and TRBJ2-1; TRBD2 matches 7 bases. V was clipped by 0 bases and J by 0 bases; unmatched bases: 2. The CDR3 extends over 16 amino acids. Germline assignment: CDR1 NSQYPW and CDR2 LRSPGD (reference sequence). The CDR3 loop is CTCSADWGYNYAEQFF. Partial CDR3 DNA: TGCACCTGCAGTGCAGACTGGGGGTATAACTATGCT.

This clone was seen a few times. These gene names are mouse names. The CDR3 extends 4 residues past the end of the read, so its final part is completed from the germline J gene. The J gene is TRBJ2-1, the V gene TRBV19; 9 bases agree with TRBD2. Germline V gene lookup returns CDR1 FNHDT and CDR2 SITEND (reference sequence). V was pared by 1 base and J by 3 bases, with 5 bases of the junction left unmatched. The CDR3 length is 16 residues. Incomplete CDR3 DNA: TGTGCCAGCAGTATACCCCGGACTGGGGTCTATGCT. This encodes CASSIPRTGVYA. The whole CDR3 protein is CASSIPRTGVYAEQFF.

A note on this clone: Genes and germline are mouse. Read coverage stops 3 residues before the CDR3 terminus; the germline J gene supplies the remainder. The chain carries TRBV13-3 and TRBJ1-6; 9 nucleotides align to TRBD1. TRBJ1-6 is placed among ORFs of uncertain function. There are 15 residues in the CDR3. Germline V CDR1 and CDR2: NNHDY, SYVADS. The trim removed 5 bases at V and 7 bases at J, leaving 7 bases unmatched. The CDR3 loop reads CASREQGAQNSPLYF. The part of the CDR3 DNA that was read is TGTGCCAGCAGGGAACAGGGGGCGCAAAATTCGCCC.

Turning to this clone: Genes and germline come from the mouse. The read falls 4 residues short of the CDR3 end, and the missing part is taken from the germline J gene. Distinct nucleotide sequences in the sample also encode this CDR3. This chain uses TRBV19 with TRBJ2-1; D gene unclear. This CDR3 is built from 14 residues. Trimming shortened V by 0 bases and J by 1 base, and 5 bases separated the two germline ends. In germline, CDR1 is FNHDT, CDR2 SITEND (reference sequence). CDR3 DNA, as far as it was read: TGTGCCAGCAGTATAGGGGGAAACTATGCT. Encoded protein: CASSIGGNYA. The entire CDR3 protein is CASSIGGNYAEQFF.

Notes on this clone: The gene names given are mouse names. The read ends 4 residues shy of where the CDR3 ends; the end is completed using the germline J gene. The identical CDR3 is also encoded by other nucleotide sequences in the sample. This chain connects TRBV19 to TRBJ2-2, with TRBD1 matching over 7 bases. Trimming at V came to 4 bases and at J to 4 bases, leaving 4 bases not matched to a gene. Germline CDR1 is FNHDT and CDR2 is SITEND (reference sequence). The CDR3 runs 14 residues. The part of the CDR3 DNA that was read is TGTGCCAGCAGTCTTCAGGGGGTCACCGGG. It codes for CASSLQGVTG. The whole CDR3 is CASSLQGVTGQLYF.

This clone was observed a handful of times. Gene names are the mouse ones. The DNA ends 4 residues before the CDR3 does, and the rest of the CDR3 is filled in from the germline J gene. The V and J genes are TRBV19 and TRBJ2-2; 10 bases are shared with TRBD1. Losses at the gene ends were 5 bases for V and 3 bases for J; bases not matched to a gene: 4. This CDR3 has 15 residues. The V gene's germline CDR1 is FNHDT and CDR2 SITEND (reference sequence). CDR3 DNA, as far as it was read: TGTGCCAGCAGCCCGACAGGGGGCCACACCGGG. It encodes CASSPTGGHTG. The full CDR3 protein reads CASSPTGGHTGQLYF.

On this clone itself: These gene names are mouse names. Coverage ceases 4 residues before the CDR3 finishes, and the germline J gene fills in the end. In the same sample, other DNA sequences code for this CDR3. The V and J genes are TRBV19 and TRBJ2-5, with TRBD1 identical over 8 bases. The germline V gene encodes CDR1 FNHDT and CDR2 SITEND (reference sequence). The CDR3 length is 15 residues. With V trimmed by 4 bases and J by 0 bases, 4 bases remained unmatched. The CDR3 DNA, read in part, is TGTGCCAGCAGTCCGACAGGGGTTAACCAAGAC. Translated: CASSPTGVNQD. The entire CDR3 reads CASSPTGVNQDTQYF.

In its sample, this clone was seen a few times. Any gene name here is a mouse gene name. Coverage ceases 4 residues before the CDR3 finishes, and the germline J gene fills in the end. The chain joins TRBV1 to TRBJ2-2; no clear D gene. Germline assignment: CDR1 NSQYPW and CDR2 LRSPGD (reference sequence). The CDR3 consists of 15 residues. Trimming pared 0 bases from V and 3 bases from J, leaving 8 bases between. The CDR3 protein is CTCSADPRDTGQLYF. The DNA read from the CDR3 is TGCACCTGCAGTGCAGATCCGAGGGACACCGGG.

This clone was recorded a few times. Gene names are mouse gene names. From the germline J gene comes the end of the CDR3, since the read stops 4 residues before it. The chain links TRBV14 to TRBJ2-7; 9 bases match TRBD2. From germline, CDR1 is SGHDT and CDR2 FRDEAV. The CDR3 covers 13 residues. The CDR3 reads CASRLDWGYEQYF. CDR3 DNA, as far as it was read: TGTGCCAGCAGACTGGACTGGGGTTAT.

This clone was counted between two and nine times. Given a much more abundant clone one base away, this may be a read error. Germline and genes here are mouse. With the read ending 4 residues before the CDR3 end, the germline J gene is used to fill in that end. Other DNA sequences of this sample code for an identical CDR3. The J gene is TRBJ2-5, the V gene TRBV31, with 7 bases matching TRBD1. CDR1 is GKSSPN, CDR2 SITVG, per germline. This CDR3 region has 13 residues. CDR3 in amino acids: CAWSPGQRDTQYF. The sequenced part of the CDR3 DNA is TGTGCCTGGAGTCCGGGACAGCGAGAC.

A few counts support this clone. Genes and germline are mouse. Sequencing ends 4 residues short of the CDR3 end; the germline J gene provides the rest. V gene TRBV1 combines with J gene TRBJ2-5, with TRBD2 as a possible D gene (6 bases). Germline CDR1 and CDR2: NSQYPW and LRSPGD (reference sequence). The CDR3 totals 15 residues. Partial CDR3 DNA: TGCACCTGCAGTGCAGATCCCTTGGGGGAAGAC. Amino acids: CTCSADPLGED. The entire CDR3 reads CTCSADPLGEDTQYF.

To note about this clone: Gene names and germline refer to mouse. The read is 4 residues too short to cover the CDR3 end, so that end is filled in from the germline J gene. This rearrangement joins TRBV19 to TRBJ2-7; 11 bases map to TRBD2. The CDR3 length is 14 residues. Germline-derived CDR1 and CDR2 are FNHDT and SITEND (reference sequence). The CDR3: CASNTGGAHYEQYF. CDR3 DNA (partial): TGTGCCAGCAACACTGGGGGGGCGCATTAT.

Notes on this clone: Gene names refer to mouse genes. The read falls 4 residues short of the CDR3 end, and the missing part is taken from the germline J gene. The chain is built from TRBV1 and TRBJ2-4, with 8 bases lining up with TRBD2. The CDR3 is 14 amino acids. Germline CDR1 reads NSQYPW; CDR2 reads LRSPGD (reference sequence). This CDR3 reads CTCSANGLGNTLYF. The part of the CDR3 DNA that was read is TGCACCTGCAGTGCAAACGGACTGGGAAAC.

Notes on this clone: Gene and germline names: mouse. The CDR3 goes on 4 residues after the read ends, and that part is filled in from the germline J gene. The chain couples TRBV13-1 to TRBJ1-1; possibly TRBD1 for D (5 bases). CDR3 length: 12 amino acids. Germline values: CDR1 NSHNY, CDR2 SYGAGN. The V end was cut by 7 bases, the J end by 0 bases, with 7 bases between. Incomplete CDR3 DNA: TGTGCCAGCGACAGCCCAAACACA. It codes for CASDSPNT. The entire CDR3 sequence reads CASDSPNTEVFF.

With respect to this clone: The listed genes are named as in mouse. The read finishes 4 residues shy of the CDR3 end, and the germline J gene is used to complete it. J is TRBJ2-2 and V is TRBV31, with a weak D call TRBD2 (6 bases). Between the trimmed V and J ends, which lost 0 bases and 5 bases, there was a span of 10 bases. The CDR3 spans 14 residues. Germline lookup yields CDR1 GKSSPN and CDR2 SITVG. The CDR3 bases that were read are TGTGCCTGGAGTCTAGCTGGGGAAACCGGG. Amino acids: CAWSLAGETG. The full CDR3 reads CAWSLAGETGQLYF.